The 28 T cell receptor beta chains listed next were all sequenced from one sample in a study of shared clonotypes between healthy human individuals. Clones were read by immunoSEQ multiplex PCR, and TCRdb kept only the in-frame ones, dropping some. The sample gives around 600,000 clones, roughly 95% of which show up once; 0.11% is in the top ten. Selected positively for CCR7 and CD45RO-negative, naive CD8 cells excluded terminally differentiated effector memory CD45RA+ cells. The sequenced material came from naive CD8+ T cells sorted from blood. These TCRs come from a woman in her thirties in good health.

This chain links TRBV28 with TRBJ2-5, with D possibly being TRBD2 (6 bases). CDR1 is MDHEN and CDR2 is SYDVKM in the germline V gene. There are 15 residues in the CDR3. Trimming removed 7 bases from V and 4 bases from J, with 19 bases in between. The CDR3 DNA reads TGTGCCAGCACCCAAACTAGCTCGAGTTCAGAGACCCAGTACTTC. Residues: CASTQTSSSSETQYF. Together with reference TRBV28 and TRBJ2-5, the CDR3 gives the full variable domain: DVKVTQSSRYLVKRTGEKVFLECVQDMDHENMFWYRQDPGLGLRLIYFSYDVKMKEKGDIPEGYSVSREKKERFSLILESASTNQTSMYLCASTQTSSSSETQYFGPGTRLLVL.

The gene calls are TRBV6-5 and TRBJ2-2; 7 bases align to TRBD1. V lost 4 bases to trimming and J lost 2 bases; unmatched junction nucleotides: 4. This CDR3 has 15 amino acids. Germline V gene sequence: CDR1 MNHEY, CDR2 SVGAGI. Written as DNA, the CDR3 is TGTGCCAGCAGTTTTGGACAGGTTAACACCGGGGAGCTGTTTTTT. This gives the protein CASSFGQVNTGELFF.

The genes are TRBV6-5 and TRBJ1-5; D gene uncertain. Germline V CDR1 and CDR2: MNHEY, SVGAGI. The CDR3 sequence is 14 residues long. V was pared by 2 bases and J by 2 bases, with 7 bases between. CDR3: CASSYREGNQPQHF. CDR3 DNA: TGTGCCAGCAGTTACAGGGAGGGCAATCAGCCCCAGCATTTT.

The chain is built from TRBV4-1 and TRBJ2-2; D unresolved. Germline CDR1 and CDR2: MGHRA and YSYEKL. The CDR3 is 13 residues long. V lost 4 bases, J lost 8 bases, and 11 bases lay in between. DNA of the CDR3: TGCGCCAGCAGCCCCCTTGAACCGGGGGAGCTGTTTTTT. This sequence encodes CASSPLEPGELFF.

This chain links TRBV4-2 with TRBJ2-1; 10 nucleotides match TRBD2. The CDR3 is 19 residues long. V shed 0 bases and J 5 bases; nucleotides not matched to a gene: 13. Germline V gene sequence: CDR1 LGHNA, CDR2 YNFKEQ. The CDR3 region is CASSQEHGSGRLTHNEQFF. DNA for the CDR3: TGTGCCAGCAGCCAAGAACATGGTAGCGGGAGGCTAACACACAATGAGCAGTTCTTC.

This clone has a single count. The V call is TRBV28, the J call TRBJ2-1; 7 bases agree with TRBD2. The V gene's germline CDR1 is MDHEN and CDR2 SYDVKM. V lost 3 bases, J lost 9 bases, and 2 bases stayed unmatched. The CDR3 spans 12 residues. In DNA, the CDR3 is TGTGCCAGCAGTTTGTGGGGGGGTGAGCAGTTCTTC. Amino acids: CASSLWGGEQFF.

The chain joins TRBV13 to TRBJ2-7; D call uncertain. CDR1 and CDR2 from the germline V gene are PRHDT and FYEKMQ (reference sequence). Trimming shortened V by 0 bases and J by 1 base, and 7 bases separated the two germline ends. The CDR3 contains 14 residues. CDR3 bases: TGTGCCAGCAGCTTAGGCCTGGTATCCTACGAGCAGTACTTC. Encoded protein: CASSLGLVSYEQYF.

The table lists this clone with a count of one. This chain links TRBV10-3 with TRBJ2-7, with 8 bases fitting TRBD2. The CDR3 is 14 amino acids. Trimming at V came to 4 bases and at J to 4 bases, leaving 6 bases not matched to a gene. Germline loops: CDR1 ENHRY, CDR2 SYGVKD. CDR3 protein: CAISGREGKYEQYF. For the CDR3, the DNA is TGTGCCATCAGTGGCCGGGAGGGAAAATACGAGCAGTACTTC.

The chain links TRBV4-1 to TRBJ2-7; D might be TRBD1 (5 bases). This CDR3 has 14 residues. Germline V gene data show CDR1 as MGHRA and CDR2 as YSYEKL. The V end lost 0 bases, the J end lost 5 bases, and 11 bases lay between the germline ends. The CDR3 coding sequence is TGCGCCAGCAGCCAAGAGGCCAGGGTGGACGAGCAGTACTTC. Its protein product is CASSQEARVDEQYF.

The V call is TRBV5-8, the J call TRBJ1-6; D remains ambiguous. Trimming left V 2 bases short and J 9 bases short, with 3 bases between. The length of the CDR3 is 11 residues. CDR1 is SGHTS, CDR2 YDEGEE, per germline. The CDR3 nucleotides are TGTGCCAGCAGCTTTATTTCACCCCTCCACTTT. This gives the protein CASSFISPLHF. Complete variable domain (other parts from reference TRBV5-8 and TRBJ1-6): EAGVTQSPTHLIKTRGQQATLRCSPISGHTSVYWYQQALGLGLQFLLWYDEGEERNRGNFPPRFSGRQFPNYSSELNVNALELEDSALYLCASSFISPLHFGNGTRLTVT.

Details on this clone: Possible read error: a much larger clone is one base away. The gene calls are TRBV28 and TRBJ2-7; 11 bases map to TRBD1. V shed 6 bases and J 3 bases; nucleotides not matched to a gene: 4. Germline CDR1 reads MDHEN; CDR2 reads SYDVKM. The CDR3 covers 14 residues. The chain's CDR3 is CASSTGTGGYEQYF. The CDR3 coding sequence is TGTGCCAGCAGCACCGGGACAGGGGGCTACGAGCAGTACTTC.

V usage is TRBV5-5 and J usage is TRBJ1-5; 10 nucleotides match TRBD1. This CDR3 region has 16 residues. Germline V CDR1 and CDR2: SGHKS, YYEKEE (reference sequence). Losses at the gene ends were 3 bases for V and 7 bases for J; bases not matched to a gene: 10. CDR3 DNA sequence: TGTGCCAGCAGCTCCGGGGACAGGGGAATCGGACAGCCCCAGCATTTT. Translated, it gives CASSSGDRGIGQPQHF.

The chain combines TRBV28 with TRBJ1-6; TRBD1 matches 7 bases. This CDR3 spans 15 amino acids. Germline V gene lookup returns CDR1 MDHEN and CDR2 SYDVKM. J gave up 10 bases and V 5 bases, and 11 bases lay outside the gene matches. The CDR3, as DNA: TGTGCCAGCAGTCCCCTCCGAGGGGGCAGATCACCCCTCCACTTT. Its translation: CASSPLRGGRSPLHF.

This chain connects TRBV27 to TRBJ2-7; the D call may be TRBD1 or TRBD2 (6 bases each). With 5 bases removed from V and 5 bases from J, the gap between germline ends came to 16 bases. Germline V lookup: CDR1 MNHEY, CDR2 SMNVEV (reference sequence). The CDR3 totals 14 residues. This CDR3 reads CASSLGTGANEQYF. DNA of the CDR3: TGTGCCAGCAGTCTCGGGACGGGGGCCAACGAGCAGTACTTC.

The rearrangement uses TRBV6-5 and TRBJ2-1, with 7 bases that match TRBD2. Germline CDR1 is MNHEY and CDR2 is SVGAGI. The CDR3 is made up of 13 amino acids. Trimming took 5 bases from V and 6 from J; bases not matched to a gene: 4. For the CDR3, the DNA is TGTGCCAGCAGTCACGGACTAGGCAATGAGCAGTTCTTC. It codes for CASSHGLGNEQFF.

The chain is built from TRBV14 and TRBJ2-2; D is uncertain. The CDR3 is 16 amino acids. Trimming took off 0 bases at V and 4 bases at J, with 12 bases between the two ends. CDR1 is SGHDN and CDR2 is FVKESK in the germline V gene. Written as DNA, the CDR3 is TGTGCCAGCAGCCAAGATCTGGCCTTCCCCACCGGGGAGCTGTTTTTT. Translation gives CASSQDLAFPTGELFF.

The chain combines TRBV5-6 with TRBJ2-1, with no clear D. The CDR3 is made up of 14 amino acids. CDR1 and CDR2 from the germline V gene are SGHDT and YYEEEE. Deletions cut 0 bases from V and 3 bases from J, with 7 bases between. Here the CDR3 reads CASSLGLVYNEQFF. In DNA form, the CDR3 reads TGTGCCAGCAGCTTGGGTTTAGTCTACAATGAGCAGTTCTTC.

CDR3 sequence: CASSLAGTGDYGYTF. The CDR3 region has the DNA TGTGCCAGCAGTTTGGCCGGGACAGGGGACTATGGCTACACCTTC. The gene calls are TRBV28 and TRBJ1-2; 10 positions match TRBD1. This CDR3 has 15 residues. The germline gives CDR1 MDHEN, CDR2 SYDVKM. The ends lost 3 bases at V and 3 bases at J; junction bases unmatched: 4.

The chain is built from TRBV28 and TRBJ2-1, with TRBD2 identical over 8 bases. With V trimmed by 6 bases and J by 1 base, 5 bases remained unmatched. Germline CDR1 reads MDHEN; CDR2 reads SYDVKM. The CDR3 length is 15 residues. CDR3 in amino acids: CASRSLAESYNEQFF. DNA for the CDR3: TGTGCCAGCAGGTCACTAGCGGAGTCCTACAATGAGCAGTTCTTC.

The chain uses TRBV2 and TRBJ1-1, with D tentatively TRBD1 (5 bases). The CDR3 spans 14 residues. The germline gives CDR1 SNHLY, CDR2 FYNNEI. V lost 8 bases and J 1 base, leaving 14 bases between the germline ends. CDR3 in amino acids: CASQLDRGNTEAFF. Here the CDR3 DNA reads TGTGCCAGCCAGCTTGACAGAGGGAACACTGAAGCTTTCTTT. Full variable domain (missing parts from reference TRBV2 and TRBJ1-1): EPEVTQTPSHQVTQMGQEVILRCVPISNHLYFYWYRQILGQKVEFLVSFYNNEISEKSEIFDDQFSVERPDGSNFTLKIRSTKLEDSAMYFCASQLDRGNTEAFFGQGTRLTVV.

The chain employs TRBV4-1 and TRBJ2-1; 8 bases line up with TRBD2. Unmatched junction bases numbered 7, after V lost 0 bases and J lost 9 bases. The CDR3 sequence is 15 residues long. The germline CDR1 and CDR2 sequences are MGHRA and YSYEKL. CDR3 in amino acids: CASSQENLAGFEQFF. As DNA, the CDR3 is TGCGCCAGCAGCCAAGAAAATTTAGCGGGATTTGAGCAGTTCTTC.

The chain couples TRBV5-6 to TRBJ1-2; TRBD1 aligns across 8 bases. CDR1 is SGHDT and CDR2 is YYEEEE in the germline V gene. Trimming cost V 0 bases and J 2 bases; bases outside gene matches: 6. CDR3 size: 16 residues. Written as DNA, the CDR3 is TGTGCCAGCAGCTTGGCAGGGGGCGCCGGGAACTATGGCTACACCTTC. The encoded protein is CASSLAGGAGNYGYTF.

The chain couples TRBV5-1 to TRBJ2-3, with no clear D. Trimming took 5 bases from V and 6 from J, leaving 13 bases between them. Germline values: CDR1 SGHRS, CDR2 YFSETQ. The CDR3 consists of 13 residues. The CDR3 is CASRLRTVDTQYF. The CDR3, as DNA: TGCGCCAGCAGACTCCGCACGGTGGATACGCAGTATTTT.

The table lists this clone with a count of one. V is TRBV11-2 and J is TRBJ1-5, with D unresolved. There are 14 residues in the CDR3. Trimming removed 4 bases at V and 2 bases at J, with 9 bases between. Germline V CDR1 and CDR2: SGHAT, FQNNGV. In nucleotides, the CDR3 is TGTGCCAGCAGCTATTCAGTAGGCAATCAGCCCCAGCATTTT. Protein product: CASSYSVGNQPQHF.

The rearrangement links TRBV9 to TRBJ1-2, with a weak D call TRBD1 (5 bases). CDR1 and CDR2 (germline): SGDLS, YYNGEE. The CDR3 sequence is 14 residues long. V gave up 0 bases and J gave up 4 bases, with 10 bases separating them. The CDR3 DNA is TGTGCCAGCAGCGTAGAGGGGCGCGGCTATGGCTACACCTTC. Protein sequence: CASSVEGRGYGYTF.

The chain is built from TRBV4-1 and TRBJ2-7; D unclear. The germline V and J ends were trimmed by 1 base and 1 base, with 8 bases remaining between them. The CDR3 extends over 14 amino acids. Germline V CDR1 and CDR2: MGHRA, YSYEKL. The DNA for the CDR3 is TGCGCCAGCAGCCAAGTGGCACAGTCCTACGAGCAGTACTTC. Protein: CASSQVAQSYEQYF.

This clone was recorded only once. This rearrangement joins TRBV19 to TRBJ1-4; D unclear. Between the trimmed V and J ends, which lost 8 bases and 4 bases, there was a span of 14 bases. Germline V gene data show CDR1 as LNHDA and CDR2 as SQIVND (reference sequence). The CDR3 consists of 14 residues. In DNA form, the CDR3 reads TGTGCCAGTTCCGCCGACGGATATAATGAAAAACTGTTTTTT. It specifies CASSADGYNEKLFF. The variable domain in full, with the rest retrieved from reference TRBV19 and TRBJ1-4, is DGGITQSPKYLFRKEGQNVTLSCEQNLNHDAMYWYRQDPGQGLRLIYYSQIVNDFQKGDIAEGYSVSREKKESFPLTVTSAQKNPTAFYLCASSADGYNEKLFFGSGTQLSVL.

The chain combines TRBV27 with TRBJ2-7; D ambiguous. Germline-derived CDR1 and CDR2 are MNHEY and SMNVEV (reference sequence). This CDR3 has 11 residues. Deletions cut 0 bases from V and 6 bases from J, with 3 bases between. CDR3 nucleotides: TGTGCCAGCAGTTTATCGGTCGAGCAGTACTTC. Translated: CASSLSVEQYF.